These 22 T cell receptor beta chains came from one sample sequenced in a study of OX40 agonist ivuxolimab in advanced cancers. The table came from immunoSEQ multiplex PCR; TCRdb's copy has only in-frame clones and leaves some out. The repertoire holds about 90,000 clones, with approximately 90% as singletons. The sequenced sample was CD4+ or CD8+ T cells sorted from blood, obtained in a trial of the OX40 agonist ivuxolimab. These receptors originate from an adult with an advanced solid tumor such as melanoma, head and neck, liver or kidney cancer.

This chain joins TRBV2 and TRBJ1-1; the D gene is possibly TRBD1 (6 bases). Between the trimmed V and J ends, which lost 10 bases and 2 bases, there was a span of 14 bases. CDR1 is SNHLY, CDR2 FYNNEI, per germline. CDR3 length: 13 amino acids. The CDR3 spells CATGDTINTEAFF. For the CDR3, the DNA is TGTGCCACCGGGGACACCATAAACACTGAAGCTTTCTTT.

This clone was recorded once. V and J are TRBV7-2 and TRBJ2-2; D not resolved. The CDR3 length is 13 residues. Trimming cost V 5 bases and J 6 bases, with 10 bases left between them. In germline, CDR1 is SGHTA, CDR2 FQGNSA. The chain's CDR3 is CASSQVSAGELFF. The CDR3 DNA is TGTGCCAGCAGCCAGGTGTCTGCCGGGGAGCTGTTTTTT.

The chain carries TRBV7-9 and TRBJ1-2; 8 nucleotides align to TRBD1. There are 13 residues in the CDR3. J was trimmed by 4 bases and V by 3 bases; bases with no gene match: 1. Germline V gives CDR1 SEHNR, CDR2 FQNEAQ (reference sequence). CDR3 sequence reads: CASSFGQGYGYTF. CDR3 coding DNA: TGTGCCAGCAGCTTTGGACAGGGCTATGGCTACACCTTC.

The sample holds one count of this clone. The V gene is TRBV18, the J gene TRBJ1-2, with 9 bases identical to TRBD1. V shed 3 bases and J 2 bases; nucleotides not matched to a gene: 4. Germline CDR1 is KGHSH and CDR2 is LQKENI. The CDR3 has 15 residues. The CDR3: CASSPQTGGNYGYTF. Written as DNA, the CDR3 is TGTGCCAGCTCACCGCAGACAGGGGGGAACTATGGCTACACCTTC.

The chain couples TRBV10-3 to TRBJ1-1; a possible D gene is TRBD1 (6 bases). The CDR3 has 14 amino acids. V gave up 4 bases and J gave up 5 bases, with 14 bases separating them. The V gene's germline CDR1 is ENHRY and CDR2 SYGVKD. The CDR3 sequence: CAISAGRGTTEAFF. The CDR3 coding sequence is TGTGCCATCAGTGCCGGGAGGGGGACGACTGAAGCTTTCTTT.

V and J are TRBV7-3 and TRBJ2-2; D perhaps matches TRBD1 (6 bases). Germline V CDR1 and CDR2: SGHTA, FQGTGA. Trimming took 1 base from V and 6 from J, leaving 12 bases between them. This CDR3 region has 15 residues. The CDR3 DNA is TGTGCCAGCAGCTTAAACTCAGGGGCAGCCGGGGAGCTGTTTTTT. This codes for CASSLNSGAAGELFF.

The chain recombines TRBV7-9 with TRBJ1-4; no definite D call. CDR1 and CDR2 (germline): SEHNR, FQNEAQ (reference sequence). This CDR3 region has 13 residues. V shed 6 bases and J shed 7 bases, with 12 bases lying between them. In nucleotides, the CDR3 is TGTGCCAGCAGAAAGGGTCGAAGTGAAAAACTGTTTTTT. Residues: CASRKGRSEKLFF.

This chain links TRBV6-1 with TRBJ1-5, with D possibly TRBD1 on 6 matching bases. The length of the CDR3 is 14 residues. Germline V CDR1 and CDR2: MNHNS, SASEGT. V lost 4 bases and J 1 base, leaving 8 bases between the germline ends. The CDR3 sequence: CASSAGQSNQPQHF. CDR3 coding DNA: TGTGCCAGCAGTGCAGGACAGAGCAATCAGCCCCAGCATTTT.

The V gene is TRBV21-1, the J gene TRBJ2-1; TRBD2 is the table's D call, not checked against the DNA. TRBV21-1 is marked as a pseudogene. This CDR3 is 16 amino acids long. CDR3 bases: TGTGCCAGCAGCAAAGGGTACGGGAGGGCCCCATATGAGCAGTTCTTC. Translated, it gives CASSKGYGRAPYEQFF.

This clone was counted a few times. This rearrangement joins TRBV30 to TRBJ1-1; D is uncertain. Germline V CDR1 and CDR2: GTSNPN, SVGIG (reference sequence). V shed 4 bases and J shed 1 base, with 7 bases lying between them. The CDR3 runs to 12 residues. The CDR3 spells CAWITRNTEAFF. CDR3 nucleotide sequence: TGTGCCTGGATCACCAGGAACACTGAAGCTTTCTTT.

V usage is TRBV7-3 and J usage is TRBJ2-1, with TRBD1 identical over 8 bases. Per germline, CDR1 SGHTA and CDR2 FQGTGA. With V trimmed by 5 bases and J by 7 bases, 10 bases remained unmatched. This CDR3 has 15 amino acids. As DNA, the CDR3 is TGTGCCAGCAGCCGCACACAGGGGGGTTGGAATGAGCAGTTCTTC. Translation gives CASSRTQGGWNEQFF.

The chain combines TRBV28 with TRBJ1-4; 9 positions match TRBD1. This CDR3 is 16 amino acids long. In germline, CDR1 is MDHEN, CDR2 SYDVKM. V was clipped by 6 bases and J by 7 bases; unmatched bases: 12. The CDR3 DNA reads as TGTGCCAGCAGAATACCCACAGGGGGCGGGATTGAAAAACTGTTTTTT. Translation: CASRIPTGGGIEKLFF.

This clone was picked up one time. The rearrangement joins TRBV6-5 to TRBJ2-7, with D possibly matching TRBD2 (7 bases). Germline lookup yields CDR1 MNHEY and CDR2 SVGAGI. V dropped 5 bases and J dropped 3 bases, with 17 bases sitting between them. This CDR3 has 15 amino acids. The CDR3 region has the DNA TGTGCCAGCAGTAGCGGGGACATCCGAAACTACGAGCAGTACTTC. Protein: CASSSGDIRNYEQYF.

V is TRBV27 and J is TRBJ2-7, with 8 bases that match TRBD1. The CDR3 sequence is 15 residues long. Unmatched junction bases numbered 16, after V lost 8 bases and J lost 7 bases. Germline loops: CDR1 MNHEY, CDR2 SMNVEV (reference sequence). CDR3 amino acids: CASGRKGQGAREQYF. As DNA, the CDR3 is TGTGCCAGCGGCAGAAAGGGGCAGGGGGCGAGGGAGCAGTACTTC.

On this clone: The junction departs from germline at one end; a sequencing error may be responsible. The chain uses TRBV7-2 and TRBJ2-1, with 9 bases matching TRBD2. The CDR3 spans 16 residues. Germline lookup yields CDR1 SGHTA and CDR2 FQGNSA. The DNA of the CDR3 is TGTGCCAGCAACTTACGCGGGAGGGCCACCTACAATGAGCAGTTCTTC. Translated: CASNLRGRATYNEQFF. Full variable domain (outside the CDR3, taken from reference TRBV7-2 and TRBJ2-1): GAGVSQSPSNKVTEKGKDVELRCDPISGHTALYWYRQSLGQGLEFLIYFQGNSAPDKSGLPSDRFSAERTGGSVSTLTIQRTQQEDSAVYLCASNLRGRATYNEQFFGPGTRLTVL.

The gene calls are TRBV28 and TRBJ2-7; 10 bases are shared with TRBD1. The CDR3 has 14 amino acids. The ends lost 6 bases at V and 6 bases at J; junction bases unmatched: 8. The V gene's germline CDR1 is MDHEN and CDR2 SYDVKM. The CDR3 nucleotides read TGTGCCAGCAGAAGGACAGGGGGAAATCTCGAGCAGTACTTC. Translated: CASRRTGGNLEQYF.

The DNA for the CDR3 is TGCGCCAGCAGCCTCGGACTAGCGGGGGGAAACACAGATACGCAGTATTTT. Translating it yields CASSLGLAGGNTDTQYF. The rearrangement links TRBV5-1 to TRBJ2-3, with 14 bases that match TRBD2. The CDR3 sequence is 17 residues long. CDR1 and CDR2 from the germline V gene are SGHRS and YFSETQ. The V and J ends lost 4 bases and 2 bases, in that order; junction bases with no gene match: 6.

CDR3 loop: CASSTGQGDYEQYF. The CDR3, as DNA: TGTGCCAGCAGCACTGGACAGGGGGACTACGAGCAGTACTTC. The V and J genes are TRBV7-6 and TRBJ2-7; TRBD1 aligns across 10 bases. Germline trimming cut 5 bases from V and 3 bases from J; bases unmatched to any gene: 4. Germline-derived CDR1 and CDR2 are SGHVS and FNYEAQ. This CDR3 comprises 14 residues.

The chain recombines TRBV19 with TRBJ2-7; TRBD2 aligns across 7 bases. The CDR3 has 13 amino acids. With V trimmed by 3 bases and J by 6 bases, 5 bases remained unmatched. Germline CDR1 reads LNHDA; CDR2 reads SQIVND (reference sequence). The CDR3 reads CASSIGREGEQYF. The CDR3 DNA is TGTGCCAGTAGTATTGGCAGGGAGGGCGAGCAGTACTTC.

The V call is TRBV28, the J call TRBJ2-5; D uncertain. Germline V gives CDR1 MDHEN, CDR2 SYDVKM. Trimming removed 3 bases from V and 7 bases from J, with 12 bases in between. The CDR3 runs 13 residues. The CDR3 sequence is CASSFAVPGTQYF. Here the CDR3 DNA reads TGTGCCAGCAGTTTTGCAGTTCCAGGGACCCAGTACTTC.

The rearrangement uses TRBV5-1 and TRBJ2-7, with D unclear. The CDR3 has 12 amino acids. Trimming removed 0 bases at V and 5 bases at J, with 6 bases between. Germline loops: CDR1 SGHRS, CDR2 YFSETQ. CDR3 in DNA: TGCGCCAGCAGCTTGGAGGGCCACGAGCAGTACTTC. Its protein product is CASSLEGHEQYF.

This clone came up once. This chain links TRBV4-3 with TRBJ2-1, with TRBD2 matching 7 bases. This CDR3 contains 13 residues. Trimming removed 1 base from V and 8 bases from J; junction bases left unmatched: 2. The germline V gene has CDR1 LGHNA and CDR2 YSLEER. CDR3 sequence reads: CASSQVLAYEQFF. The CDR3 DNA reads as TGCGCCAGCAGCCAAGTACTAGCGTATGAGCAGTTCTTC.